A selection of T cell receptor beta chains follows, all from one sample in a study of blood T cells in healthy people across ages. TCRdb reprocessed the 5' RACE reads with MiXCR, giving one entry per CDR3 protein. Among hundreds of thousands of distinct CDR3 sequences listed, around a quarter were seen once. A further study also used this sample, focusing on T cells of mothers and their children.

The sequenced material came from blood. The receptors were gathered from a boy younger than 10 in good health. The CDR3 runs from the conserved cysteine through the conserved F or W. A D gene is named only where the DNA matches it firmly. Part of the rows lack a size; the others show once, few, many or a class for expanded clones.

cdr3_aa,cdr3_nt,d_call,j_call,clone_size,v_call
CSARDRTRGLTDTQYF,TGCAGTGCTAGAGATCGGACTCGGGGTCTCACAGATACGCAGTATTTT,.,TRBJ2-3,.,TRBV20-1
CASSATGNGANVLTF,TGTGCCAGCAGCGCTACAGGGAACGGGGCCAACGTCCTGACTTTC,.,TRBJ2-6,.,TRBV28
CASSLRPSGQNTGELFF,TGCGCCAGCAGCTTGAGGCCTAGCGGGCAGAACACCGGGGAGCTGTTTTTT,TRBD2,TRBJ2-2,few,TRBV5-1
CASNLAGPTGELFF,TGTGCCAGCAATTTAGCAGGGCCCACCGGGGAGCTGTTTTTT,.,TRBJ2-2,.,TRBV12-3/TRBV12-4
CASSYMGVLNTEAFF,TGCGCCAGCAGCTACATGGGGGTCCTGAACACTGAAGCTTTCTTT,.,TRBJ1-1,.,TRBV5-1
CASSLRLAENSEQFF,TGTGCCAGCAGCTTAAGACTAGCGGAGAACAGTGAGCAGTTCTTC,TRBD2,TRBJ2-1,.,TRBV7-2
CASSLGSDGGYTF,TGTGCCAGCAGCTTAGGCAGTGACGGAGGCTACACCTTC,.,TRBJ1-2,few,TRBV7-9
CASSEGPGTDTQYF,TGTGCCAGCAGTGAGGGACCGGGGACAGATACGCAGTATTTT,.,TRBJ2-3,.,TRBV6-4
CASSPTGVSYEQYF,TGTGCCAGCAGTCCAACGGGGGTTTCCTACGAGCAGTACTTC,.,TRBJ2-7,many,TRBV12-3/TRBV12-4
CASSLGGQGTAFF,TGCGCCAGCAGCTTGGGGGGACAGGGGACAGCTTTCTTT,TRBD1,TRBJ1-1,.,TRBV5-1
CASSRERGGLYKQYF,TGTGCCAGCAGCCGAGAGCGGGGGGGCCTCTACAAGCAGTACTTC,TRBD2,TRBJ2-7,.,TRBV7-8
CRRPTRNIQYF,TGCAGGAGGCCGACAAGGAACATTCAGTACTTC,.,TRBJ2-4,.,TRBV20-1
CSASQGGRPLSYNEQFF,TGCAGTGCTAGTCAGGGAGGTCGACCACTCTCCTACAATGAGCAGTTCTTC,.,TRBJ2-1,.,TRBV20-1
CSVEDLIGQINNEQFF,TGCAGCGTTGAAGATCTTATTGGACAGATAAACAATGAGCAGTTCTTC,.,TRBJ2-1,.,TRBV29-1
CSVLDSGRAETQYF,TGCAGCGTTCTCGATAGCGGGAGAGCAGAGACCCAGTACTTC,TRBD2,TRBJ2-5,.,TRBV29-1
CASNEGGANTEAFF,TGTGCCAGCAACGAAGGAGGGGCGAACACTGAAGCTTTCTTT,.,TRBJ1-1,few,TRBV2
CAWGDTYEQYF,TGTGCCTGGGGGGACACCTACGAGCAGTACTTC,.,TRBJ2-7,few,TRBV30
CSALGQDQETQYF,TGCAGTGCCCTCGGACAGGACCAAGAGACCCAGTACTTC,TRBD1,TRBJ2-5,.,TRBV20-1
CASSFTGANYGYTF,TGTGCCAGCAGCTTTACGGGAGCTAACTATGGCTACACCTTC,.,TRBJ1-2,few,TRBV7-2
CASRRILAAIGDTQYF,TGTGCCAGCAGACGGATACTAGCGGCCATCGGGGATACGCAGTATTTT,TRBD2,TRBJ2-3,few,TRBV6-6
CAISASSGQGSYEQYF,TGTGCCATCAGTGCCAGCTCGGGACAGGGGTCCTACGAGCAGTACTTC,TRBD1,TRBJ2-7,few,TRBV10-3
CASSYSREEDKGRRKETQYF,TGTGCCAGCAGTTACTCGCGCGAGGAAGACAAGGGACGTCGAAAAGAGACCCAGTACTTC,.,TRBJ2-5,.,TRBV6-7
CASFRDLNKIYNEQFF,TGCGCCAGCTTCCGGGACTTGAATAAAATCTACAATGAGCAGTTCTTC,.,TRBJ2-1,.,TRBV10-1
CASSPSSGGEQYF,TGTGCCAGCTCACCAAGTAGCGGGGGGGAGCAGTACTTC,TRBD2,TRBJ2-7,few,TRBV18
CASSRRRNTDTQYF,TGTGCCAGCAGCCGAAGACGGAATACAGATACGCAGTATTTT,.,TRBJ2-3,.,TRBV14
CATSRGQGIVYGYTF,TGTGCCACCAGCAGAGGACAGGGGATAGTCTATGGCTACACCTTC,TRBD1,TRBJ1-2,.,TRBV15
CASSPSTSGAYEQYF,TGTGCCAGCTCACCATCGACTAGCGGGGCATACGAGCAGTACTTC,TRBD2,TRBJ2-7,.,TRBV18
CASSLTSGPLSGANVLTF,TGTGCCAGCAGTCTGACTAGCGGGCCGCTCTCTGGGGCCAACGTCCTGACTTTC,TRBD2,TRBJ2-6,.,TRBV4-2
CASTHGTGGSYEQYF,TGCGCCAGCACCCATGGGACAGGGGGCTCCTACGAGCAGTACTTC,TRBD1,TRBJ2-7,.,TRBV5-1
CAWSTGTIYNEQFF,TGTGCCTGGAGTACCGGGACTATCTACAATGAGCAGTTCTTC,TRBD2,TRBJ2-1,.,TRBV30